This entry concerns a single T cell receptor (beta chain). Per the germline V gene, CDR1 is MNHEY and CDR2 is SVGEGT. CDR3 length equals 13 residues. V shed 6 bases and J 10 bases; nucleotides not matched to a gene: 9. The authors' processing: Estimates of nucleated cell counts were drawn from the amplification of reference gene primers. Clones were read by immunoSEQ multiplex PCR, and TCRdb kept only the in-frame ones, dropping some. V and J calls and clone size are those listed in that table; D and trimming were worked out from the DNA. The sample has 150,000 to 200,000 clones, roughly 77% seen once; the top ten hold around 9.9%. The sample is drawn from a study of blood T cell repertoires in COVID-19. Study information: T cells, B-cell-depleted T cells, or PBMCs supplied cDNA or gDNA.

The sample consisted of peripheral blood. The sequence was obtained from a human donor in a cohort sampled during active COVID-19. This chain uses TRBV6-2 or TRBV6-3 with TRBJ1-2, with 9 bases matching TRBD1. CDR3 loop: CASSDGQGIAYTF. CDR3 DNA sequence: TGTGCCAGCAGCGACGGACAGGGGATCGCCTACACCTTC.